This T cell receptor beta chain is from a study of PD-1 blockade in classical Hodgkin lymphoma. This clone appeared a single time. Its target is not known. Described time point: cycle 4 day 1 (C4D1), after 6 weeks of nivolumab. No patient escaped relapse after autologous stem cell transplantation, and brentuximab vedotin exposure varied. This CDR3 is 18 amino acids long. Germline CDR1 is LNHDA and CDR2 is SQIVND (reference sequence). V was pared by 0 bases and J by 6 bases, with 8 bases of the junction left unmatched. Findings of the study overall: The study found complete responders had baseline diversity similar to newly diagnosed patients.

Sequencing used immunoSEQ multiplex PCR; TCRdb keeps in-frame clones, though not all of them. This table holds some 19,000 clones, 65% to 85% found once. This chain connects TRBV19 to TRBJ2-2; 12 bases are shared with TRBD2. The material was peripheral blood mononuclear cells (PBMCs), obtained before the fourth cycle of nivolumab. The receptor was isolated from a human donor with classical Hodgkin lymphoma. The CDR3 spells CASSIDLLAGGLSGELFF. The CDR3 region has the DNA TGTGCCAGTAGTATAGACCTCCTAGCGGGGGGGCTTTCCGGGGAGCTGTTTTTT.